The 28 T cell receptor beta chains below were found in one sample sequenced in a study of OX40 agonist ivuxolimab in advanced cancers. Clones were sequenced by immunoSEQ multiplex PCR, and TCRdb holds only the in-frame ones, with some missing. The table records about 83,000 clones, about 90% of them present only once. The material sequenced was CD4+ or CD8+ T cells sorted from blood, taken in a trial of the OX40 agonist ivuxolimab. These receptors originate from an adult with an advanced solid tumor such as melanoma, head and neck, liver or kidney cancer.

The V gene is TRBV6-5, the J gene TRBJ2-1; D is unclear. The CDR3 runs to 14 residues. Deletions cut 5 bases from V and 6 bases from J, with 14 bases between. The germline CDR1 and CDR2 sequences are MNHEY and SVGAGI. In DNA, the CDR3 is TGTGCCAGCAGTCCAGACCTAGGCAGCAATGAGCAGTTCTTC. Protein product: CASSPDLGSNEQFF.

The chain recombines TRBV27 with TRBJ2-1, with 8 bases identical to TRBD2. The V gene end was trimmed by 5 bases and the J gene end by 8 bases; junction bases not matched to a gene: 8. Germline V lookup: CDR1 MNHEY, CDR2 SMNVEV (reference sequence). The CDR3 loop spans 14 amino acids. The CDR3 coding sequence is TGTGCCAGCAGTACTAGCGGAGGGGACCATGAGCAGTTCTTC. Translated: CASSTSGGDHEQFF.

In this sample, this clone turned up once. The chain is built from TRBV27 and TRBJ2-3, with D maybe TRBD1 (5 bases). Trimming pared 5 bases from V and 1 base from J, leaving 13 bases between. This CDR3 has 15 residues. Germline loops: CDR1 MNHEY, CDR2 SMNVEV (reference sequence). The CDR3 here is CASSLIGAGTDTQYF. CDR3 DNA: TGTGCCAGCAGTCTGATAGGGGCCGGCACAGATACGCAGTATTTT.

The chain employs TRBV4-3 and TRBJ2-1; 7 nucleotides agree with TRBD2. Losses at the gene ends were 0 bases for V and 5 bases for J; bases not matched to a gene: 10. The V gene's germline CDR1 is LGHNA and CDR2 YSLEER. The CDR3 is 17 residues long. CDR3 loop: CASSQDRGEGLNNEQFF. The CDR3 DNA reads as TGCGCCAGCAGCCAAGATCGGGGGGAGGGCCTAAACAATGAGCAGTTCTTC.

CDR3 DNA sequence: TGCAGCGTTGAAGGTGGGATCAGCCCAGGAAATGAGCAGTTCTTC. It specifies CSVEGGISPGNEQFF. The chain is built from TRBV29-1 and TRBJ2-1, with D uncertain. The CDR3 totals 15 residues. V gave up 1 base and J gave up 7 bases, with 17 bases separating them. The germline gives CDR1 SQVTM, CDR2 ANQGSEA.

The chain employs TRBV4-3 and TRBJ2-1; a possible D gene is TRBD2 (6 bases). Deletions cut 2 bases from V and 9 bases from J, with 11 bases between. This CDR3 region has 13 residues. Germline V CDR1 and CDR2: LGHNA, YSLEER. CDR3 protein: CASSQLLASEQFF. CDR3 DNA: TGCGCCAGCAGCCAACTACTAGCTTCTGAGCAGTTCTTC.

The chain couples TRBV9 to TRBJ2-3; D remains unclear. This CDR3 has 12 residues. Germline V lookup: CDR1 SGDLS, CDR2 YYNGEE. Trimming cost V 3 bases and J 2 bases, with 4 bases left between them. CDR3 in amino acids: CASSAFTDTQYF. The CDR3 nucleotides read TGTGCCAGCAGCGCCTTCACAGATACGCAGTATTTT.

CDR3 in amino acids: CASSLPPDAPVNEQFF. The CDR3 DNA is TGTGCCAGCAGTTTACCCCCAGATGCCCCCGTCAATGAGCAGTTCTTC. The chain uses TRBV28 and TRBJ2-1; no reliable D call. This CDR3 spans 16 amino acids. CDR1 and CDR2 (germline): MDHEN, SYDVKM. Trimming took 2 bases from V and 6 from J, leaving 17 bases between them.

The J gene is TRBJ2-3, the V gene TRBV4-3; 7 bases are shared with TRBD1. CDR1 is LGHNA and CDR2 is YSLEER in the germline V gene. V gave up 0 bases and J gave up 0 bases; unmatched junction bases: 3. The CDR3 spans 16 residues. DNA for the CDR3: TGCGCCAGCAGCCAAGAATTGGGACAGAGCACAGATACGCAGTATTTT. This encodes CASSQELGQSTDTQYF.

V gene TRBV6-5 combines with J gene TRBJ2-1, with D possibly called TRBD1 or TRBD2 (5 bases each). This CDR3 is built from 14 residues. The V gene's germline CDR1 is MNHEY and CDR2 SVGAGI. Deletions cut 5 bases from V and 10 bases from J, with 18 bases between. The CDR3 sequence is CASSPMGVLAEQFF. In DNA form, the CDR3 reads TGTGCCAGCAGTCCTATGGGGGTTTTGGCCGAGCAGTTCTTC.

The J gene is TRBJ1-1, the V gene TRBV9; maybe TRBD1 (6 bases). Deletions cut 6 bases from V and 0 bases from J, with 9 bases between. Germline CDR1 reads SGDLS; CDR2 reads YYNGEE. The CDR3 length is 13 residues. DNA for the CDR3: TGTGCCAGCACGACAGGCATGAACACTGAAGCTTTCTTT. It is translated as CASTTGMNTEAFF.

The chain recombines TRBV9 with TRBJ2-3; 12 nucleotides line up with TRBD2. This CDR3 is built from 18 residues. The germline V gene has CDR1 SGDLS and CDR2 YYNGEE. Trimming cost V 0 bases and J 3 bases; bases outside gene matches: 8. The CDR3 sequence: CASSVGASGRALTDTQYF. The CDR3 nucleotides read TGTGCCAGCAGCGTAGGGGCTAGCGGGAGGGCTTTAACAGATACGCAGTATTTT.

The chain uses TRBV9 and TRBJ2-1, with 10 bases matching TRBD2. The CDR3 loop spans 21 amino acids. Germline assignment: CDR1 SGDLS and CDR2 YYNGEE. Losses at the gene ends were 1 base for V and 1 base for J; bases not matched to a gene: 17. CDR3 sequence: CASSVKGRPPILAGSYNEQFF. The CDR3 coding sequence is TGTGCCAGCAGCGTAAAGGGCCGTCCTCCAATACTAGCGGGGTCCTACAATGAGCAGTTCTTC.

The chain combines TRBV30 with TRBJ1-2, with D perhaps matching TRBD1 (5 bases). The V and J ends lost 3 bases and 6 bases respectively, with 26 bases between them. The CDR3 has 17 residues. Germline values: CDR1 GTSNPN, CDR2 SVGIG (reference sequence). CDR3 bases: TGTGCCTGGAGATCCTTTGCTCGGGTCCATCTGGGGCATGGCTACACCTTC. Protein: CAWRSFARVHLGHGYTF. Complete variable domain (other parts from reference TRBV30 and TRBJ1-2): SQTIHQWPATLVQPVGSPLSLECTVEGTSNPNLYWYRQAAGRGLQLLFYSVGIGQISSEVPQNLSASRPQDRQFILSSKKLLLSDSGFYLCAWRSFARVHLGHGYTFGSGTRLTVV.

The rearrangement joins TRBV5-6 to TRBJ2-5; tentative D call: TRBD1 (6 bases). Between the trimmed V and J ends, which lost 2 bases and 9 bases, there was a span of 14 bases. Germline V gene lookup returns CDR1 SGHDT and CDR2 YYEEEE. The CDR3 consists of 13 residues. The CDR3 loop reads CASSLSSEGAQYF. The DNA for the CDR3 is TGTGCCAGCAGCTTATCGTCCGAGGGGGCCCAGTACTTC.

This chain connects TRBV6-4 to TRBJ2-4; TRBD2 might be the D (5 bases). The CDR3 runs to 12 residues. In germline, CDR1 is MRHNA, CDR2 SNTAGT. Deletions cut 6 bases from V and 6 bases from J, with 9 bases between. CDR3 amino acids: CASRTEGNIQYF. CDR3 DNA sequence: TGTGCCAGCAGGACCGAGGGAAACATTCAGTACTTC.

The rearrangement joins TRBV27 to TRBJ2-1, with 8 bases aligning to TRBD2. From germline, CDR1 is MNHEY and CDR2 SMNVEV (reference sequence). The CDR3 has 15 residues. V was clipped by 5 bases and J by 9 bases; unmatched bases: 12. The CDR3 DNA reads as TGTGCCAGCAGTAATTACGGGGGGGCAGGAAGTGAGCAGTTCTTC. Residues: CASSNYGGAGSEQFF.

The V and J genes are TRBV6-5 and TRBJ1-4; 8 bases fit TRBD1. This CDR3 is 14 amino acids long. Germline trimming cut 2 bases from V and 6 bases from J; bases unmatched to any gene: 2. Looked up from germline, CDR1 is MNHEY and CDR2 is SVGAGI. CDR3 DNA sequence: TGTGCCAGCAGTTACGGACAGGGCCATGAAAAACTGTTTTTT. Translated: CASSYGQGHEKLFF.

The DNA of the CDR3 is TGTGCCAGTAGTATTTGGGGGGGCTCTCAGCCCCAGCATTTT. Its translation is CASSIWGGSQPQHF. The chain carries TRBV19 and TRBJ1-5, with a weak D call TRBD1 (6 bases). The CDR3 consists of 14 residues. Germline CDR1 is LNHDA and CDR2 is SQIVND (reference sequence). Trimming pared 3 bases from V and 6 bases from J, leaving 12 bases between. The complete variable domain, with remaining parts taken from reference TRBV19 and TRBJ1-5, reads DGGITQSPKYLFRKEGQNVTLSCEQNLNHDAMYWYRQDPGQGLRLIYYSQIVNDFQKGDIAEGYSVSREKKESFPLTVTSAQKNPTAFYLCASSIWGGSQPQHFGDGTRLSIL.

This clone was counted once. The chain carries TRBV13 and TRBJ2-7; TRBD1 is a possible D gene (5 bases). CDR3 length: 12 residues. Trimming pared 5 bases from V and 2 bases from J, leaving 7 bases between. Germline V gene data show CDR1 as PRHDT and CDR2 as FYEKMQ (reference sequence). The CDR3 DNA follows: TGTGCCAGCAGCCGCAGGGCCTACGAGCAGTACTTC. Translated: CASSRRAYEQYF.

The chain employs TRBV9 and TRBJ1-2, with D unresolved. There are 13 residues in the CDR3. In germline, CDR1 is SGDLS, CDR2 YYNGEE. The germline V and J ends were trimmed by 6 bases and 4 bases, with 13 bases remaining between them. The CDR3 coding sequence is TGTGCCAGCAATCTGGGTCCGGCCTATGGCTACACCTTC. Residues: CASNLGPAYGYTF.

The genes are TRBV11-1 and TRBJ2-1; 7 bases are a match to TRBD2. The CDR3 extends over 16 amino acids. The trim removed 5 bases at V and 8 bases at J, leaving 15 bases unmatched. CDR1 is SGHAT and CDR2 is FQDESV in the germline V gene (reference sequence). CDR3 sequence: CASSPDRRLAGDEQFF. Written as DNA, the CDR3 is TGTGCCAGCAGCCCAGATAGAAGACTAGCCGGAGATGAGCAGTTCTTC.

This rearrangement joins TRBV30 to TRBJ1-2; 7 nucleotides match TRBD1. J lost 4 bases, V lost 5 bases, and 7 bases had no gene match. CDR3 size: 13 residues. Germline V gene sequence: CDR1 GTSNPN, CDR2 SVGIG (reference sequence). This CDR3 is CAWEGQAFYGYTF. The CDR3 DNA reads as TGTGCCTGGGAAGGACAGGCCTTCTATGGCTACACCTTC.

The chain couples TRBV4-1 to TRBJ1-5; TRBD1 matches at 7 bases. V trimming: 0 bases; J trimming: 7 bases; junction bases outside the gene matches: 12. Looked up from germline, CDR1 is MGHRA and CDR2 is YSYEKL. The CDR3 is made up of 17 amino acids. The DNA of the CDR3 is TGCGCCAGCAGCCAAGATTTTGGGACAGAATCGAGCCAGCCCCAGCATTTT. Translated, it gives CASSQDFGTESSQPQHF.

The chain employs TRBV28 and TRBJ2-1; TRBD2 aligns across 12 bases. The CDR3 runs to 14 residues. The J segment lost 6 bases and the V segment lost 6 bases, leaving 3 bases of the junction unmatched. The germline gives CDR1 MDHEN, CDR2 SYDVKM. This CDR3 reads CASRLAGGPNEQFF. For the CDR3, the DNA is TGTGCCAGCAGGCTAGCGGGAGGGCCCAATGAGCAGTTCTTC.

V is TRBV6-1 and J is TRBJ2-1, with D possibly matching TRBD1 (6 bases). Between the trimmed V and J ends, which lost 1 base and 5 bases, there was a span of 12 bases. CDR1 MNHNS and CDR2 SASEGT come from the germline V gene. This CDR3 is 15 amino acids long. CDR3 loop: CASSEVGGHHNEQFF. CDR3 sequence (DNA): TGTGCCAGCAGTGAAGTAGGGGGACACCACAATGAGCAGTTCTTC.

The V call is TRBV5-6, the J call TRBJ2-3, with unresolved D. This CDR3 is 12 amino acids long. The V gene lost 1 base and the J gene lost 5 bases, with 5 bases spanning the gap. Germline-derived CDR1 and CDR2 are SGHDT and YYEEEE. Here the CDR3 reads CASSLRLDTQYF. The CDR3 DNA reads TGTGCCAGCAGCTTGAGGCTAGATACGCAGTATTTT.

To note about this clone: This CDR3 is also generated by other DNA sequences in the sample. The rearrangement links TRBV28 to TRBJ1-2, with unresolved D. Per the germline V gene, CDR1 is MDHEN and CDR2 is SYDVKM. This CDR3 has 11 residues. Trimming removed 3 bases from V and 3 bases from J, with 2 bases in between. The CDR3 sequence is CASSLDYGYTF. In nucleotides, the CDR3 is TGTGCCAGCAGTTTGGACTATGGCTACACCTTC.